This T cell receptor (beta chain) was documented in a study of cytomegalovirus exposure and HLA in healthy donors. Across the whole study: Of the donors genotyped, several hundred in all, 75% to 85% fell in the Caucasian-associated ancestry cluster.

PCR used 60 Vbeta primers and 13 Jbeta primers. The assay was immunoSEQ multiplex PCR, and TCRdb's table has in-frame clones only and misses some. The data contain fewer than 85,000 clones, 74% of them singletons. There are 16 residues in the CDR3. V lost 6 bases and J lost 2; bases outside the gene matches: 11. CDR1 is KGHSH and CDR2 is LQKENI in the germline V gene. The origin of this receptor is a man aged 40-49 years in good health and CMV-seropositive. The chain recombines TRBV18 with TRBJ2-5, with 8 bases that match TRBD1. The sequenced sample consisted of PBMCs. The CDR3 reads CASSRTGTGDQETQYF. The CDR3, as DNA: TGTGCCAGCTCTCGTACCGGGACAGGCGATCAAGAGACCCAGTACTTC.